A selection of T cell receptor beta chains follows, all from one sample in a study of blood T cell repertoires in COVID-19. Sequencing used immunoSEQ multiplex PCR; TCRdb keeps in-frame clones, though not all of them. The data contain roughly 180,000 clones, about 70% of them singletons. Sequencing used peripheral blood. All receptors derive from a woman aged 50 to 60 with active or convalescent COVID-19. Each CDR3 is given with its conserved first and last residue. Fields, in order: J gene, V gene, clone size, D gene, CDR3 DNA, CDR3 protein. The D gene is left open where the match is weak. Part of the rows lack a size; the others show once, few, many or a class for expanded clones.

J gene: TRBJ1-5; V gene: TRBV7-8; clone size: -; D gene: -; CDR3 DNA: TGTGCCAGCAGCCAGGGCAGGGTTGGTCAGCCCCAGCATTTT; CDR3 protein: CASSQGRVGQPQHF
J gene: TRBJ2-3; V gene: TRBV15; clone size: once; D gene: TRBD2; CDR3 DNA: TGTGCCACCAGCAGAGATTCGGCTAGCGGGGGATTAACAGATACGCAGTATTTT; CDR3 protein: CATSRDSASGGLTDTQYF
J gene: TRBJ2-2; V gene: TRBV9; clone size: -; D gene: -; CDR3 DNA: TGTGCCAGCAGCGTAACCGACACCCTTGGGGAGCTGTTTTTT; CDR3 protein: CASSVTDTLGELFF
J gene: TRBJ2-3; V gene: TRBV6-5; clone size: -; D gene: -; CDR3 DNA: TGTGCCAGCAGGAAGGGCGGGGAGGCAGATACGCAGTATTTT; CDR3 protein: CASRKGGEADTQYF
J gene: TRBJ2-2; V gene: TRBV5-1; clone size: -; D gene: -; CDR3 DNA: TGCGCCAGCAGCTTGTATCTGAACACCGGGGAGCTGTTTTTT; CDR3 protein: CASSLYLNTGELFF
J gene: TRBJ1-4; V gene: TRBV19; clone size: -; D gene: -; CDR3 DNA: TGTGCCAGTAGGAGGTCCCTTAATGAAAAACTGTTTTTT; CDR3 protein: CASRRSLNEKLFF
J gene: TRBJ2-1; V gene: TRBV6-7; clone size: few; D gene: -; CDR3 DNA: TGTGCCAGCAGTTTCTCTATAGCAGACCCATACAATGAGCAGTTCTTC; CDR3 protein: CASSFSIADPYNEQFF
J gene: TRBJ2-1; V gene: TRBV5-1; clone size: -; D gene: -; CDR3 DNA: TGCGCCAGCAGCTTGGTGTTGGGCGGGCACTACAATGAGCAGTTCTTC; CDR3 protein: CASSLVLGGHYNEQFF
J gene: TRBJ2-5; V gene: TRBV5-6; clone size: -; D gene: -; CDR3 DNA: TGTGCCAGCAGCTTTGGCCTCATTGGCAGAGAGACCCAGTACTTC; CDR3 protein: CASSFGLIGRETQYF
J gene: TRBJ1-2; V gene: TRBV7-9; clone size: -; D gene: -; CDR3 DNA: TGTGCCAGCAGCTTAGTACGGGACACACCTAGGCATGGCTACACCTTC; CDR3 protein: CASSLVRDTPRHGYTF
J gene: TRBJ2-6; V gene: TRBV11-2; clone size: -; D gene: -; CDR3 DNA: TGTGCCAGCAGCTTAGCAGGTTCTGGGGCCAACGTCCTGACTTTC; CDR3 protein: CASSLAGSGANVLTF
J gene: TRBJ2-2; V gene: TRBV2; clone size: few; D gene: TRBD1; CDR3 DNA: TGTGCCAGCACCAGGGACAGGGGAAACACCGGGGAGCTGTTTTTT; CDR3 protein: CASTRDRGNTGELFF
J gene: TRBJ2-4; V gene: TRBV7-9; clone size: -; D gene: -; CDR3 DNA: TGTGCCAGCAAGGGGGCCAAAAACATTCAGTACTTC; CDR3 protein: CASKGAKNIQYF
J gene: TRBJ2-6; V gene: TRBV5-6; clone size: once; D gene: -; CDR3 DNA: TGTGCCAGCTCAACCGGAGTCTCTGGGGCCAACGTCCTGACTTTC; CDR3 protein: CASSTGVSGANVLTF
J gene: TRBJ1-6; V gene: TRBV2; clone size: -; D gene: TRBD1; CDR3 DNA: TGTGCCAGCAGCCCCGGGACAGGGTACTCACCCCTCCACTTT; CDR3 protein: CASSPGTGYSPLHF
J gene: TRBJ1-1; V gene: TRBV7-8; clone size: -; D gene: TRBD1; CDR3 DNA: TGTGCCAGCAGCCTCCTGACAGGGACTGAAGCTTTCTTT; CDR3 protein: CASSLLTGTEAFF
J gene: TRBJ2-5; V gene: TRBV6-6; clone size: -; D gene: -; CDR3 DNA: TGTGCCAGCAGCTCCAGCGGGCGAGAAGAGACCCAGTACTTC; CDR3 protein: CASSSSGREETQYF
J gene: TRBJ1-5; V gene: TRBV7-2; clone size: -; D gene: -; CDR3 DNA: TGTGCCAGCAGCTACGGAGCCAATCAGCCCCAGCATTTT; CDR3 protein: CASSYGANQPQHF
J gene: TRBJ2-5; V gene: TRBV7-2; clone size: -; D gene: -; CDR3 DNA: TGTGCCAGCAGTTGGGGTAGAGGACAAGAAGAGACCCAGTACTTC; CDR3 protein: CASSWGRGQEETQYF
J gene: TRBJ2-1; V gene: TRBV3-1/TRBV3-2; clone size: -; D gene: -; CDR3 DNA: TGTGCCAGCAGCCAAGCCGTCTCCTCCTACAATGAGCAGTTCTTC; CDR3 protein: CASSQAVSSYNEQFF
J gene: TRBJ1-5; V gene: TRBV6-1; clone size: many; D gene: -; CDR3 DNA: TGTGCCAGCAGTGAAGCGCTTCCGGGAGGGACGGTTCAGCCCCAGCATTTT; CDR3 protein: CASSEALPGGTVQPQHF
J gene: TRBJ2-2; V gene: TRBV2; clone size: -; D gene: -; CDR3 DNA: TGTGCCAGCAGTCCTGGATGGGGGGCCGGGGAGCTGTTTTTT; CDR3 protein: CASSPGWGAGELFF
J gene: TRBJ2-5; V gene: TRBV6-2/TRBV6-3; clone size: -; D gene: -; CDR3 DNA: TGTGCCAGCAGTTCTTCAGGGTTCCAAGAGACCCAGTACTTC; CDR3 protein: CASSSSGFQETQYF
J gene: TRBJ1-1; V gene: TRBV13; clone size: -; D gene: TRBD1; CDR3 DNA: TGTGCCAGCAGCCCCGACGGTTTGGGGACAGGTCACACTGAAGCTTTCTTT; CDR3 protein: CASSPDGLGTGHTEAFF
J gene: TRBJ2-2; V gene: TRBV28; clone size: -; D gene: -; CDR3 DNA: TGTGCCAGCAGTTGGGGTAGCGGGAACACCGGGGAGCTGTTTTTT; CDR3 protein: CASSWGSGNTGELFF
J gene: TRBJ1-4; V gene: TRBV5-6; clone size: -; D gene: -; CDR3 DNA: TGTGCCAGCAGCTCGGGACTGTCCAATGAAAAACTGTTTTTT; CDR3 protein: CASSSGLSNEKLFF
J gene: TRBJ1-1; V gene: TRBV5-1; clone size: -; D gene: -; CDR3 DNA: TGCGCCAGCAGCCCCTGGGGGCAGGGCGAAGCTTTCTTT; CDR3 protein: CASSPWGQGEAFF
J gene: TRBJ2-7; V gene: TRBV11-3; clone size: few; D gene: TRBD2; CDR3 DNA: TGTGCCAGCAGCTCGGGAGGGCCAGAGGTTAAGGAGCAGTACTTC; CDR3 protein: CASSSGGPEVKEQYF
J gene: TRBJ2-5; V gene: TRBV7-2; clone size: once; D gene: -; CDR3 DNA: TGTGCCAGCAGCTTAGCGGGGAGGAAAGAGACCCAGTACTTC; CDR3 protein: CASSLAGRKETQYF
J gene: TRBJ1-1; V gene: TRBV19; clone size: -; D gene: TRBD1; CDR3 DNA: TGTGCCAGTAGTCCGCGGACAGGGAACACTGAAGCTTTCTTT; CDR3 protein: CASSPRTGNTEAFF
J gene: TRBJ1-6; V gene: TRBV7-9; clone size: -; D gene: -; CDR3 DNA: TGTGCCAGCAGCTTAGGAGGTTTTAATTCACCCCTCCACTTT; CDR3 protein: CASSLGGFNSPLHF
J gene: TRBJ1-3; V gene: TRBV19; clone size: -; D gene: -; CDR3 DNA: TGTGCCAGTAGTACAGGGGCTAGCTCTGGAAACACCATATATTTT; CDR3 protein: CASSTGASSGNTIYF
J gene: TRBJ2-5; V gene: TRBV3-1/TRBV3-2; clone size: -; D gene: TRBD2; CDR3 DNA: TGTGCCAGCAGCCCTGGGACTAGCGGCGGGACCCAGTACTTC; CDR3 protein: CASSPGTSGGTQYF
J gene: TRBJ1-2; V gene: TRBV6-1; clone size: -; D gene: TRBD1; CDR3 DNA: TGTGCCAGCAGCATCAATCGGGACAGTCCCTATGGCTACACCTTC; CDR3 protein: CASSINRDSPYGYTF
J gene: TRBJ2-7; V gene: TRBV7-2; clone size: -; D gene: -; CDR3 DNA: TGTGCCCCCCGCGCGGCCTACGAGCAGTACTTC; CDR3 protein: CAPRAAYEQYF
J gene: TRBJ2-2; V gene: TRBV30; clone size: once; D gene: -; CDR3 DNA: TGTGCCTGGGTTGGGACTGCCCTCGGGGCCGGGGAGCTGTTTTTT; CDR3 protein: CAWVGTALGAGELFF
J gene: TRBJ1-1; V gene: TRBV6-4; clone size: -; D gene: TRBD1; CDR3 DNA: TGTGCCAGCAGTGACAAGAAAGGCAGACAGGGAGACACTGAAGCTTTCTTT; CDR3 protein: CASSDKKGRQGDTEAFF
J gene: TRBJ1-1; V gene: TRBV7-2; clone size: -; D gene: -; CDR3 DNA: TGTGCCAGCAGCCCCAGAGGATGGAGCACTGAAGCTTTCTTT; CDR3 protein: CASSPRGWSTEAFF
J gene: TRBJ1-3; V gene: TRBV11-3; clone size: -; D gene: TRBD1; CDR3 DNA: TGTGCCAGCAGCCCCCCCGGGACAGGGACAACGACTGGAAACACCATATATTTT; CDR3 protein: CASSPPGTGTTTGNTIYF
J gene: TRBJ2-7; V gene: TRBV19; clone size: -; D gene: -; CDR3 DNA: TGTGCCAGTAGTATAGATCGAGACAGAGCCTCTTACGAGCAGTACTTC; CDR3 protein: CASSIDRDRASYEQYF
J gene: TRBJ1-5; V gene: TRBV19; clone size: -; D gene: -; CDR3 DNA: TGTGCCAGTAGTTTGAGGGACAATCAGCCCCAGCATTTT; CDR3 protein: CASSLRDNQPQHF
J gene: TRBJ1-2; V gene: TRBV2; clone size: -; D gene: TRBD1; CDR3 DNA: TGTGCCAGCACGGACAGGGAGGGGAAGGGCTACACCTTC; CDR3 protein: CASTDREGKGYTF
J gene: TRBJ1-6; V gene: TRBV7-3; clone size: -; D gene: -; CDR3 DNA: TGTGCCAGCAGCCGGGGGGCGATAGGATCACCCCTCCACTTT; CDR3 protein: CASSRGAIGSPLHF
J gene: TRBJ1-2; V gene: TRBV9; clone size: -; D gene: -; CDR3 DNA: TGTGCCAGCAGCGTAGCGGCCGTGGGAGGGTCAGCTGGCTACACCTTC; CDR3 protein: CASSVAAVGGSAGYTF
J gene: TRBJ1-5; V gene: TRBV19; clone size: -; D gene: -; CDR3 DNA: TGTGCCAGTAGTATCTTTAGGGGGACGGTGGGCAATCAGCCCCAGCATTTT; CDR3 protein: CASSIFRGTVGNQPQHF